The 29 T cell receptor beta chains below were found in one sample sequenced in a study of long-term antiretroviral therapy in people with HIV (dated by TCRdb to between 2021 and 2024). Sequencing of the TRB variable region was done with the immunoSEQ hsTCRB v3.0 assay at survey level resolution. Drawn from immuneACCESS, this table holds only the in-frame rearrangements with V and J called that TCRdb kept. Clones are partly lost; checked studies trace under half to an unresolved V gene and leave the rest unexplained. Counted in this sample were 20,000 to 30,000 clones; about 86% of them appeared once. The top ten constitute approximately 5.1% of the sample. Specimen: unsorted PBMCs, collected 0.7 years before starting antiretroviral therapy. These receptors originate from a man younger than 45 with HIV.

The DNA of the CDR3 is TGTGCCAGCAGGGCCGGAATCTTCGACAGGGGACAAGAGACCCAGTACTTC. As protein: CASRAGIFDRGQETQYF. V gene TRBV2 combines with J gene TRBJ2-5, with 8 bases fitting TRBD1. Germline V CDR1 and CDR2: SNHLY, FYNNEI. J gave up 2 bases and V 6 bases, and 14 bases lay outside the gene matches. The CDR3 runs 17 residues.

V gene TRBV19 combines with J gene TRBJ2-1; D may match TRBD1 or TRBD2 (5 bases each). With 5 bases removed from V and 9 bases from J, the gap between germline ends came to 11 bases. Germline CDR1 and CDR2: LNHDA and SQIVND (reference sequence). The CDR3 covers 12 residues. DNA for the CDR3: TGTGCCAGTAGTTTCGGGGCAAGTGAGCAGTTCTTC. This gives the protein CASSFGASEQFF.

The CDR3 DNA reads as TGTGCCAATGATGACAGGGGGAACACTGAAGCTTTCTTT. Amino acid sequence: CANDDRGNTEAFF. The J gene is TRBJ1-1, the V gene TRBV6-1, with TRBD1 matching 8 bases. Germline CDR1 MNHNS, CDR2 SASEGT. The CDR3 consists of 13 residues. The V and J ends lost 10 bases and 1 base, in that order; junction bases with no gene match: 5.

This clone was found a few times. The V and J genes are TRBV28 and TRBJ1-6; unclear D gene. This CDR3 is built from 14 residues. Trimming removed 6 bases from V and 10 bases from J, with 16 bases in between. CDR1 and CDR2 (germline): MDHEN, SYDVKM. CDR3 bases: TGTGCCAGCAGCAGCTCCACAGACCCCTCACCCCTCCACTTT. It yields the protein CASSSSTDPSPLHF.

The chain combines TRBV4-2 with TRBJ2-7; 7 bases fit TRBD1. This CDR3 contains 14 residues. Germline loops: CDR1 LGHNA, CDR2 YNFKEQ. The ends lost 3 bases at V and 5 bases at J; junction bases unmatched: 7. The CDR3 DNA follows: TGTGCCAGCAGCCAGCTGAGGGGGCAAAACGAGCAGTACTTC. Encoded protein: CASSQLRGQNEQYF.

The genes are TRBV11-2 and TRBJ2-7; D possibly corresponds to TRBD1 (5 bases). CDR1 and CDR2 (germline): SGHAT, FQNNGV. This CDR3 is built from 14 residues. The V gene lost 4 bases and the J gene lost 1 base, with 11 bases spanning the gap. CDR3 residues: CASSYGQGSYEQYF. CDR3 nucleotide sequence: TGTGCCAGCAGCTACGGCCAGGGATCCTACGAGCAGTACTTC.

The genes are TRBV27 and TRBJ1-4; no firm D call. Germline loops: CDR1 MNHEY, CDR2 SMNVEV (reference sequence). Trimming pared 2 bases from V and 3 bases from J, leaving 4 bases between. This CDR3 contains 13 residues. The CDR3 bases are TGTGCCAGCAGTTTAACGGCTAATGAAAAACTGTTTTTT. Its translation: CASSLTANEKLFF.

The J gene is TRBJ2-5, the V gene TRBV11-2; 12 bases are shared with TRBD2. Per germline, CDR1 SGHAT and CDR2 FQNNGV. V lost 1 base, J lost 4 bases, and 7 bases stayed unmatched. This CDR3 contains 17 residues. CDR3 amino acids: CASSLVRLAGAGETQYF. CDR3 nucleotide sequence: TGTGCCAGCAGCTTAGTAAGACTAGCGGGAGCAGGAGAGACCCAGTACTTC.

The rearrangement links TRBV5-4 to TRBJ2-7, with TRBD2 as a possible D gene (6 bases). Germline-derived CDR1 and CDR2 are SGHNT and YYREEE (reference sequence). The CDR3 runs to 13 residues. Trimming removed 4 bases from V and 7 bases from J, with 15 bases in between. CDR3 in amino acids: CASSPEIAGEQYF. The CDR3 nucleotides read TGTGCCAGCAGCCCGGAGATTGCGGGGGAGCAGTACTTC. Complete variable domain (other parts from reference TRBV5-4 and TRBJ2-7): ETGVTQSPTHLIKTRGQQVTLRCSSQSGHNTVSWYQQALGQGPQFIFQYYREEENGRGNFPPRFSGLQFPNYSSELNVNALELDDSALYLCASSPEIAGEQYFGPGTRLTVT.

The chain recombines TRBV30 with TRBJ2-1; D is uncertain. The V end lost 0 bases, the J end lost 10 bases, and 10 bases lay between the germline ends. CDR3 size: 12 residues. CDR1 and CDR2 (germline): GTSNPN, SVGIG (reference sequence). The CDR3 sequence: CAWSVLKREQFF. The CDR3 DNA is TGTGCCTGGAGTGTACTAAAGAGGGAGCAGTTCTTC.

The CDR3 nucleotides are TGTGCCAGCAGGGGACAGGGGTACAATCAGCCCCAGCATTTT. It specifies CASRGQGYNQPQHF. This chain links TRBV6-5 with TRBJ1-5; TRBD1 matches 10 bases. Trimming at V came to 6 bases and at J to 3 bases, leaving 2 bases not matched to a gene. The CDR3 has 14 residues. Germline V gives CDR1 MNHEY, CDR2 SVGAGI.

This chain joins TRBV5-6 and TRBJ1-1; a possible D gene is TRBD1 (5 bases). Germline V lookup: CDR1 SGHDT, CDR2 YYEEEE. The CDR3 is 14 residues long. The ends were cut back, 0 bases at V and 4 bases at J, with 10 bases in the middle. In DNA, the CDR3 is TGTGCCAGCAGCTTGGCCGGGGCCGGCACTGAAGCTTTCTTT. Its protein is CASSLAGAGTEAFF.

The DNA of the CDR3 is TGTGCCAGCAGTCGGACAGGGGTCCAAGAGACCCAGTACTTC. It is translated as CASSRTGVQETQYF. The V gene is TRBV6-1, the J gene TRBJ2-5, with 9 positions matching TRBD1. Germline V lookup: CDR1 MNHNS, CDR2 SASEGT. V was pared by 5 bases and J by 1 base, with 2 bases of the junction left unmatched. CDR3 length: 14 residues.

In its sample, this clone is medium-sized. The V and J genes are TRBV9 and TRBJ2-7, with 7 bases identical to TRBD2. The CDR3 is 14 amino acids. The V gene end was trimmed by 3 bases and the J gene end by 4 bases; junction bases not matched to a gene: 7. The germline gives CDR1 SGDLS, CDR2 YYNGEE. CDR3 amino acids: CASSAGTTTYEQYF. Here the CDR3 DNA reads TGTGCCAGCAGCGCCGGGACTACTACGTACGAGCAGTACTTC.

The chain employs TRBV9 and TRBJ1-4, with a weak D call TRBD1 (5 bases). Germline CDR1 and CDR2: SGDLS and YYNGEE. V lost 3 bases and J lost 7, with 16 bases in between. The CDR3 runs to 15 residues. The DNA for the CDR3 is TGTGCCAGCAGCGGGGTTCAGGGCGTGGGTGAAAAACTGTTTTTT. It is translated as CASSGVQGVGEKLFF.

The chain carries TRBV5-1 and TRBJ1-3; tentative D call: TRBD1 (6 bases). V lost 0 bases and J lost 2, with 12 bases in between. CDR1 is SGHRS and CDR2 is YFSETQ in the germline V gene. The CDR3 consists of 16 residues. The CDR3 region is CASSLGQVFPGNTIYF. The CDR3 DNA sequence: TGCGCCAGCAGCTTGGGACAGGTTTTCCCTGGAAACACCATATATTTT.

This clone was seen a handful of times. The rearrangement links TRBV7-3 to TRBJ2-7; the D gene is possibly TRBD2 (6 bases). This CDR3 contains 13 residues. Germline V gives CDR1 SGHTA, CDR2 FQGTGA. Trimming cost V 1 base and J 5 bases, with 9 bases left between them. In DNA form, the CDR3 reads TGTGCCAGCAGCTTAAGCCCGGGGGACGAGCAGTACTTC. Translation: CASSLSPGDEQYF.

This clone has a single count. CDR3 bases: TGTGCCAGCAGCTTGGTAGGCAGGCAAGAGACCCAGTACTTC. Amino acids: CASSLVGRQETQYF. V and J are TRBV5-5 and TRBJ2-5, with D hard to call. The V and J ends lost 0 bases and 2 bases respectively, with 8 bases between them. The CDR3 consists of 14 residues. CDR1 is SGHKS, CDR2 YYEKEE, per germline (reference sequence).

The rearrangement joins TRBV19 to TRBJ1-1; tentatively, D is TRBD1 (5 bases). The CDR3 extends over 17 amino acids. CDR1 and CDR2 (germline): LNHDA, SQIVND (reference sequence). The V gene lost 7 bases and the J gene lost 7 bases, with 28 bases spanning the gap. CDR3 bases: TGTGCCAGTATCAGTATGAGGGGAAGTATCACAAGCAGTGAAGCTTTCTTT. Translated, it gives CASISMRGSITSSEAFF.

The rearrangement uses TRBV27 and TRBJ1-2; 8 nucleotides match TRBD1. With 4 bases clipped from V and 6 bases from J, the junction kept 7 bases outside the gene matches. CDR3 length: 14 amino acids. The germline V gene has CDR1 MNHEY and CDR2 SMNVEV (reference sequence). CDR3 protein: CASSSYTGGNGYTF. For the CDR3, the DNA is TGTGCCAGCAGTTCATACACAGGGGGTAATGGCTACACCTTC.

The rearrangement links TRBV28 to TRBJ1-2, with D uncertain. The CDR3 has 15 residues. CDR1 and CDR2 from the germline V gene are MDHEN and SYDVKM. V was shortened by 3 bases and J by 4 bases, with 15 bases between the two germline ends. The CDR3 DNA is TGTGCCAGCAGTTTCGGTCCTCCCATTTCCTATGGCTACACCTTC. Translating gives CASSFGPPISYGYTF.

The CDR3 region is CASRPERSQYGYTF. The CDR3 DNA reads TGTGCCAGCAGACCTGAGAGGTCCCAGTATGGCTACACCTTC. V gene TRBV6-5 combines with J gene TRBJ1-2; D is ambiguous. The germline CDR1 and CDR2 sequences are MNHEY and SVGAGI. The CDR3 is 14 residues long. Trimming shortened V by 6 bases and J by 5 bases, and 16 bases separated the two germline ends.

The DNA for the CDR3 is TGTGCCAGCAGCGAACGCCTCGGGACAGGGGTTGGGACAGATACGCAGTATTTT. Residues: CASSERLGTGVGTDTQYF. The chain has TRBV9 and TRBJ2-3; 10 bases are a match to TRBD1. J gave up 3 bases and V 3 bases, and 13 bases lay outside the gene matches. Germline loops: CDR1 SGDLS, CDR2 YYNGEE. The CDR3 has 18 amino acids.

This clone was detected only a few times. The V gene is TRBV30, the J gene TRBJ1-3, with D uncertain. Germline loops: CDR1 GTSNPN, CDR2 SVGIG (reference sequence). V was pared by 0 bases and J by 4 bases, with 19 bases between. The CDR3 runs to 17 residues. The DNA for the CDR3 is TGTGCCTGGAGTGTAGTCCGAGAACTCCCTACCGGAAACACCATATATTTT. Protein sequence: CAWSVVRELPTGNTIYF.

The rearrangement joins TRBV6-6 to TRBJ1-2, with 8 bases fitting TRBD1. This CDR3 comprises 15 residues. The V gene's germline CDR1 is MNHNY and CDR2 SVGAGI (reference sequence). V gave up 6 bases and J gave up 0 bases; unmatched junction bases: 6. The CDR3 reads CASSPGQGSNYGYTF. CDR3 DNA sequence: TGTGCCAGCAGCCCTGGACAGGGCTCTAACTATGGCTACACCTTC.

The chain has TRBV9 and TRBJ2-2, with 9 nucleotides matching TRBD2. This CDR3 has 16 amino acids. J gave up 3 bases and V 0 bases, and 3 bases lay outside the gene matches. In germline, CDR1 is SGDLS, CDR2 YYNGEE. For the CDR3, the DNA is TGTGCCAGCAGCGTAGGAGCGGGAGGCCACACCGGGGAGCTGTTTTTT. Translation: CASSVGAGGHTGELFF. Combining the CDR3 with reference TRBV9 and TRBJ2-2 gives the whole variable domain DSGVTQTPKHLITATGQRVTLRCSPRSGDLSVYWYQQSLDQGLQFLIQYYNGEERAKGNILERFSAQQFPDLHSELNLSSLELGDSALYFCASSVGAGGHTGELFFGEGSRLTVL.

This chain joins TRBV28 and TRBJ2-5, with a weak D call TRBD2 (6 bases). The CDR3 is made up of 15 amino acids. V was cut by 5 bases and J by 1 base, with 14 bases left in between. CDR1 is MDHEN, CDR2 SYDVKM, per germline. The CDR3 sequence is CASSPGDGFQETQYF. The CDR3 DNA reads TGTGCCAGCAGTCCGGGGGACGGTTTCCAAGAGACCCAGTACTTC.

This clone was seen a single time. The chain is built from TRBV10-3 and TRBJ2-3; D is undetermined. Trimming took 7 bases from V and 0 from J, leaving 2 bases between them. CDR1 and CDR2 (germline): ENHRY, SYGVKD. The CDR3 contains 11 residues. The CDR3 DNA is TGTGCCATCATGAGCACAGATACGCAGTATTTT. It encodes CAIMSTDTQYF.

The rearrangement joins TRBV19 to TRBJ1-6; 9 bases are a match to TRBD1. The CDR3 is 15 amino acids. V dropped 2 bases and J dropped 10; count of bases not matched to a gene: 6. CDR1 is LNHDA, CDR2 SQIVND, per germline (reference sequence). The CDR3 coding sequence is TGTGCCAGTAGTATACTTGTGACAGGGGGATCACCCCTCCACTTT. Residues: CASSILVTGGSPLHF.